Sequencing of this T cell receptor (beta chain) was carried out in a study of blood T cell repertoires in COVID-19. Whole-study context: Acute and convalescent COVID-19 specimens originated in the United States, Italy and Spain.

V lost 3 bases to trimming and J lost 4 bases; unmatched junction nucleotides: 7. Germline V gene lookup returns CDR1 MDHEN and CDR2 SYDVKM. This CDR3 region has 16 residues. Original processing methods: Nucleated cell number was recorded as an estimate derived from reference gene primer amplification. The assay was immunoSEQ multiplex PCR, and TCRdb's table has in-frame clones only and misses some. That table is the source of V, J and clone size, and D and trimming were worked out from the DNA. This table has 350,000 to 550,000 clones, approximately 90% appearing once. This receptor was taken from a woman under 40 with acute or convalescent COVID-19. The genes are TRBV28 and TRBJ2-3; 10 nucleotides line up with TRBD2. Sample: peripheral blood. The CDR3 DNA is TGTGCCAGCAGTTTCGCAGCGGGGGGGCGCCCAGATACGCAGTATTTT. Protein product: CASSFAAGGRPDTQYF.